A single TCR beta chain is shown here with its context. This entry comes from a study of T cells expressing NK-cell markers. TCRdb reprocessed the 5' RACE reads and reports one entry per CDR3 protein, with no DNA. This repertoire comprises hundreds of thousands of distinct CDR3 sequences; its ten largest clones make up around 5%. The CDR3 extends over 17 amino acids. Specimen: blood T cells: a sorted CD56 or NKG2C T cell subset, CD4+ or CD8+ T cells, or bulk PBMC T cells (not recorded which). The chain uses TRBV21-1 and TRBJ2-3; TCRdb names TRBD1, which stays unverified in the absence of DNA. TRBV21-1 constitutes a pseudogene. The receptor was isolated from a man aged 18 to 69 in good health. CDR3 loop: CASSLGGGGLSTDTQYF.